This is a list of T cell receptor beta chains from one sample in a study of blood T cells in healthy people across ages. Each CDR3 protein gets one entry after TCRdb re-called the 5' RACE reads with MiXCR. There are around 1.5 million distinct CDR3 sequences in the sample; about 43% occur only once, and 7.9% lies in the top ten. The material sequenced was blood. These receptors were obtained from a woman between 18 and 29 years old in good health. Both conserved end residues are part of each CDR3. The order of the fields is J gene, V gene, CDR3 length, clone size, D gene, CDR3 protein, CDR3 DNA. D genes are given only for firm matches. The size of a clone is reported for some rows only, either as once, few or many, or as a class for expanded clones.

>TRBJ2-3|TRBV2|13|few|-
CASSGGTLDTQYF
TGTGCCAGCAGTGGCGGGACCCTAGATACGCAGTATTTT
>TRBJ2-5|TRBV5-1|16|-|TRBD2
CASSLQASGGQETQYF
TGCGCCAGCAGCTTGCAGGCTAGCGGGGGCCAAGAGACCCAGTACTTC
>TRBJ2-5|TRBV6-5|13|-|-
CASKRMLQETQYF
TGTGCCAGCAAAAGGATGCTCCAAGAGACCCAGTACTTC
>TRBJ2-5|TRBV6-5|11|-|-
CAISYAQTQYF
TGTGCCATCAGTTACGCGCAGACCCAGTACTTC
>TRBJ2-1|TRBV5-1|15|many|-
CASSLGGYTYNEQFF
TGCGCCAGCAGCTTGGGGGGATACACCTACAATGAGCAGTTCTTC
>TRBJ1-1|TRBV4-1|15|-|TRBD1
CASSQRQGEGTEAFF
TGCGCCAGCAGCCAGAGACAGGGAGAGGGCACTGAAGCTTTCTTT
>TRBJ2-2|TRBV11-1|14|few|-
CASSWDRNTGELFF
TGTGCCAGCAGTTGGGACCGTAACACCGGGGAGCTGTTTTTT
>TRBJ2-1|TRBV27|14|-|TRBD1
CASTVGTGFNEQFF
TGTGCCAGCACCGTCGGGACAGGGTTCAATGAGCAGTTCTTC
>TRBJ2-7|TRBV29-1|14|few|TRBD2
CSVEEATSFDEQYF
TGCAGCGTTGAAGAAGCGACTAGCTTCGACGAGCAGTACTTC
>TRBJ2-1|TRBV20-1|13|-|-
CSATPQGSGEQFF
TGCAGTGCTACGCCACAGGGAAGTGGGGAGCAGTTCTTC
>TRBJ2-6|TRBV27|17|-|-
CASSLLTDSTGANVLTF
TGTGCCAGCAGTTTATTAACCGACAGTACTGGGGCCAACGTCCTGACTTTC
>TRBJ2-7|TRBV7-9|16|few|-
CASSTTWGSRPYEQYF
TGTGCCAGCAGCACAACTTGGGGGTCACGACCCTACGAGCAGTACTTC
>TRBJ1-2|TRBV5-1|17|-|TRBD1
CASSPGQGAREGDGYTF
TGCGCCAGCAGCCCAGGACAGGGGGCGCGAGAAGGCGATGGCTACACCTTC
>TRBJ2-3|TRBV20-1|14|-|-
CSAWTTGGRDTQYF
TGCAGTGCTTGGACTACCGGGGGACGAGATACGCAGTATTTT
>TRBJ2-1|TRBV24-1|14|-|-
CATSGPTNYNEQFF
TGTGCCACCAGTGGCCCCACAAATTACAATGAGCAGTTCTTC
>TRBJ1-2|TRBV30|13|few|-
CAWSDGRVYGYTF
TGTGCCTGGAGTGACGGCCGGGTCTATGGCTACACCTTC
>TRBJ2-5|TRBV5-1|16|-|TRBD1
CASSSSGTGGRETQYF
TGCGCCAGCAGCTCCTCCGGGACAGGGGGCAGAGAGACCCAGTACTTC
>TRBJ2-7|TRBV10-3|15|-|-
CAISDSPRTGDEQYF
TGTGCCATCAGTGATTCCCCTCGGACCGGCGACGAGCAGTACTTC
>TRBJ1-5|TRBV29-1|14|once|TRBD1
CSVGAGTDNQPQHF
TGCAGCGTGGGTGCCGGGACAGATAATCAGCCCCAGCATTTT
>TRBJ2-1|TRBV6-5|15|-|-
CASSQDPRGYNEQFF
TGTGCCAGCAGCCAAGACCCCCGGGGGTACAATGAGCAGTTCTTC
>TRBJ2-2|TRBV4-1|15|-|TRBD2
CASSHLGGSTGELFF
TGCGCCAGCAGCCATCTGGGGGGGAGCACCGGGGAGCTGTTTTTT
>TRBJ2-3|TRBV7-9|16|-|TRBD2
CASSLLAGVVTDTQYF
TGTGCCAGCAGCTTACTAGCGGGGGTGGTCACAGATACGCAGTATTTT
>TRBJ2-3|TRBV25-1|18|few|TRBD2
CASRPGPVTSWGTDTQYF
TGTGCCAGCAGGCCCGGCCCCGTGACTAGCTGGGGCACAGATACGCAGTATTTT